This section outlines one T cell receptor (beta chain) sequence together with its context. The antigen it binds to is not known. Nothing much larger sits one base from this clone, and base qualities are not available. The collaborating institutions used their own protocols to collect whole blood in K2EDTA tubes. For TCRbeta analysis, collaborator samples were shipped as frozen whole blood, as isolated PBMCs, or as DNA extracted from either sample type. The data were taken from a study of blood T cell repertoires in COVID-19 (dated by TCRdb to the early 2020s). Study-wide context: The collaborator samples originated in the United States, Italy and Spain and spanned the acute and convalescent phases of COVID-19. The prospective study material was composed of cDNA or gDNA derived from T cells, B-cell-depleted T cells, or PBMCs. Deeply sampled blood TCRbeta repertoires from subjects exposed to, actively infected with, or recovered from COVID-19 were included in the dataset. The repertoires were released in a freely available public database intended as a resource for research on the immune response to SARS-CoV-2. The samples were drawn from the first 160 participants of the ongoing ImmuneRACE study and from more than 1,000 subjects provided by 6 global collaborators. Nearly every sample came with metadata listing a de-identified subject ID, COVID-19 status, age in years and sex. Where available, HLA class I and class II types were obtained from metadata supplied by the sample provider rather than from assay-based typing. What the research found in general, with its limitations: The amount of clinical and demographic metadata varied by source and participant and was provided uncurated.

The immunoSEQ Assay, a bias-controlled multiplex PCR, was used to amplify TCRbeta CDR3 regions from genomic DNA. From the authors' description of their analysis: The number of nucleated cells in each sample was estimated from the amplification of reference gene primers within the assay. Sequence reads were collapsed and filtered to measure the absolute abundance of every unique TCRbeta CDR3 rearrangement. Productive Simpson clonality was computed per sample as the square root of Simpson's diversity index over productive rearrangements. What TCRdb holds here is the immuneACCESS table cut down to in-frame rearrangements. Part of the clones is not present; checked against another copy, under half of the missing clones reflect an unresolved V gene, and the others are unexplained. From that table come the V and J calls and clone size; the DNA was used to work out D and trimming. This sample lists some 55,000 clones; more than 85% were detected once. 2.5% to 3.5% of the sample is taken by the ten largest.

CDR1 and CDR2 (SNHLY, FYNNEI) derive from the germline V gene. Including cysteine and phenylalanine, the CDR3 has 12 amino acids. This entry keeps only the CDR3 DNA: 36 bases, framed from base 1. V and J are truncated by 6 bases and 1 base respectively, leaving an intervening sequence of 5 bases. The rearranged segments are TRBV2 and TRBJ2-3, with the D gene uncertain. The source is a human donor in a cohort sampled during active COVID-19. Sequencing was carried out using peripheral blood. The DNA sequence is TGTGCCAGCAGCACAGGCACAGATACGCAGTATTTT. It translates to CASSTGTDTQYF.